This T cell receptor (beta chain) was found in a study of T cell responses to AZD1222 COVID-19 vaccine. The wider study: Analysis merged second doses at about 4 or about 12 weeks. Study outcomes and limitations: Sampling that yielded the repertoires occurred only after the peak T cell response. Vaccine-associated CD4 TCRs ranged over spike, dominating at 160-218 and 743-854. Of the AZD1222 recipients, only 6 or 7 were seropositive at baseline.

On this clone: Its antigen is not known.

Sequencing used immunoSEQ multiplex PCR; TCRdb keeps in-frame clones, though not all of them. Of 120,000 or so clones in the sample, approximately 91% were seen once. The germline gives CDR1 MNHEY, CDR2 SMNVEV (reference sequence). V gave up 6 bases and J gave up 0 bases, with 22 bases separating them. The CDR3 is 18 amino acids. The origin of this receptor is an adult in good health. Sequences were derived from peripheral blood, sampled on day 0 of AZD1222 vaccination. The chain links TRBV27 to TRBJ2-3, with D possibly being TRBD1 or TRBD2 (7 bases each). The CDR3 is CASSPWGGTVLSTDTQYF. The CDR3 region has the DNA TGTGCCAGCAGCCCTTGGGGGGGGACAGTTCTAAGCACAGATACGCAGTATTTT.